The 21 T cell receptor beta chains below all came from one sample that was sequenced in a study of OX40 agonist ivuxolimab in advanced cancers. Using immunoSEQ multiplex PCR, the repertoire was profiled, and TCRdb retains in-frame clones only, with some absent. The profile covers about 40,000 clones, with about 91% appearing a single time and 20% to 25% taken by the ten largest. Sequences were derived from CD4+ or CD8+ T cells sorted from blood, sampled in a trial of the OX40 agonist ivuxolimab. The receptors derive from an adult with an advanced solid tumor such as melanoma, head and neck, liver or kidney cancer.

J is TRBJ2-1 and V is TRBV6-6; no clear D gene. Germline CDR1 is MNHNY and CDR2 is SVGAGI (reference sequence). The CDR3 loop spans 15 amino acids. V lost 0 bases and J 2 bases, leaving 8 bases between the germline ends. The CDR3 region is CASSYSWTTYNEQFF. In DNA form, the CDR3 reads TGTGCCAGCAGTTACTCTTGGACCACCTACAATGAGCAGTTCTTC.

The rearrangement links TRBV27 to TRBJ1-1, with D uncertain. Germline V gene sequence: CDR1 MNHEY, CDR2 SMNVEV (reference sequence). This CDR3 is 14 amino acids long. Between the trimmed V and J ends, which lost 5 bases and 0 bases, there was a span of 10 bases. CDR3 DNA sequence: TGTGCCAGCAGTGAAGGACCCATGAACACTGAAGCTTTCTTT. Amino acid sequence: CASSEGPMNTEAFF.

The chain joins TRBV14 to TRBJ2-7; tentative D call: TRBD2 (5 bases). Germline CDR1 and CDR2: SGHDN and FVKESK. This CDR3 comprises 13 residues. Deletions cut 6 bases from V and 6 bases from J, with 15 bases between. DNA of the CDR3: TGTGCCAGCAGGGAGGACGGGTCGGGCGAGCAGTACTTC. It is translated as CASREDGSGEQYF.

This chain joins TRBV5-1 and TRBJ2-7, with TRBD2 as a possible D gene (6 bases). In germline, CDR1 is SGHRS, CDR2 YFSETQ. The CDR3 runs 14 residues. The V end lost 2 bases, the J end lost 2 bases, and 11 bases lay between the germline ends. The CDR3 nucleotides read TGCGCCAGCAGCTTCCAGGGAGGAACCTACGAGCAGTACTTC. Translation: CASSFQGGTYEQYF.

The rearrangement links TRBV9 to TRBJ2-1; D possibly uses TRBD1 or TRBD2 (5 bases each). This CDR3 comprises 16 residues. V gave up 3 bases and J gave up 7 bases, with 20 bases separating them. The germline gives CDR1 SGDLS, CDR2 YYNGEE. The CDR3 region is CASSEEGSPRFNEQFF. CDR3 DNA sequence: TGTGCCAGCAGCGAAGAGGGGTCTCCCCGGTTTAATGAGCAGTTCTTC.

The rearrangement links TRBV4-1 to TRBJ2-1, with TRBD2 matching over 9 bases. The CDR3 runs to 14 residues. The V segment lost 3 bases and the J segment 8 bases; nucleotides outside the gene matches: 5. Germline loops: CDR1 MGHRA, CDR2 YSYEKL. The CDR3 DNA is TGCGCCAGCAGCCACCCGGGACTAGCCTATGAGCAGTTCTTC. This translates into CASSHPGLAYEQFF.

The chain carries TRBV7-9 and TRBJ2-7, with unresolved D. From germline, CDR1 is SEHNR and CDR2 FQNEAQ (reference sequence). The CDR3 loop spans 17 amino acids. V shed 5 bases and J shed 3 bases, with 23 bases lying between them. The CDR3 protein is CASSARRSIDSFYEQYF. The CDR3 region has the DNA TGTGCCAGCAGCGCCCGTAGAAGTATCGACTCCTTCTACGAGCAGTACTTC. The full variable domain, its missing parts supplied by reference TRBV7-9 and TRBJ2-7, is DTGVSQNPRHKITKRGQNVTFRCDPISEHNRLYWYRQTLGQGPEFLTYFQNEAQLEKSRLLSDRFSAERPKGSFSTLEIQRTEQGDSAMYLCASSARRSIDSFYEQYFGPGTRLTVT.

The chain couples TRBV6-5 to TRBJ2-3; D gene uncertain. This CDR3 has 13 residues. Between the trimmed V and J ends, which lost 3 bases and 6 bases, there was a span of 10 bases. Germline V gene data show CDR1 as MNHEY and CDR2 as SVGAGI. CDR3 residues: CASSYSVVDTQYF. CDR3 DNA: TGTGCCAGCAGTTATTCGGTAGTGGATACGCAGTATTTT.

The chain couples TRBV9 to TRBJ2-3; TRBD2 is a possible D gene (6 bases). Germline CDR1 is SGDLS and CDR2 is YYNGEE. Between the trimmed V and J ends, which lost 3 bases and 0 bases, there was a span of 11 bases. This CDR3 has 15 amino acids. The DNA of the CDR3 is TGTGCCAGCAGCGGCGGGACGTACAGCACAGATACGCAGTATTTT. Translating gives CASSGGTYSTDTQYF.

This clone was seen only once. The rearrangement uses TRBV6-4 and TRBJ2-1, with 8 nucleotides matching TRBD2. V lost 4 bases to trimming and J lost 6 bases; unmatched junction nucleotides: 5. Germline V lookup: CDR1 MRHNA, CDR2 SNTAGT. The CDR3 loop spans 14 amino acids. The CDR3 here is CASSVRLASNEQFF. The CDR3 DNA reads TGTGCCAGCAGTGTCCGACTAGCGAGCAATGAGCAGTTCTTC.

V usage is TRBV5-6 and J usage is TRBJ2-7; 9 bases align to TRBD1. The junction had 14 bases not matched to a gene; V was cut back by 4 bases and J by 3 bases. CDR1 is SGHDT and CDR2 is YYEEEE in the germline V gene. This CDR3 spans 17 amino acids. The CDR3 protein is CASSPLPDRGPIYEQYF. CDR3 coding DNA: TGTGCCAGCAGCCCACTCCCGGACAGGGGTCCTATCTACGAGCAGTACTTC.

The chain links TRBV7-9 to TRBJ2-7; D is possibly TRBD1 (5 bases). Germline V gene data show CDR1 as SEHNR and CDR2 as FQNEAQ (reference sequence). Trimming pared 3 bases from V and 0 bases from J, leaving 9 bases between. The CDR3 runs 14 residues. This chain's CDR3 is CASSFSGPSYEQYF. The CDR3 DNA sequence: TGTGCCAGCAGCTTCTCAGGGCCCTCCTACGAGCAGTACTTC. The full variable domain, in which reference TRBV7-9 and TRBJ2-7 provide the parts outside the CDR3, is DTGVSQNPRHKITKRGQNVTFRCDPISEHNRLYWYRQTLGQGPEFLTYFQNEAQLEKSRLLSDRFSAERPKGSFSTLEIQRTEQGDSAMYLCASSFSGPSYEQYFGPGTRLTVT.

Only one count was recorded for this clone. This chain joins TRBV6-5 and TRBJ1-1; D is uncertain. The CDR3 spans 15 residues. CDR1 and CDR2 (germline): MNHEY, SVGAGI. With 0 bases removed from V and 0 bases from J, the gap between germline ends came to 8 bases. CDR3 coding DNA: TGTGCCAGCAGTTACTCGGGGAACATGAACACTGAAGCTTTCTTT. This translates into CASSYSGNMNTEAFF.

The chain combines TRBV14 with TRBJ1-4; no reliable D call. Trimming shortened V by 4 bases and J by 0 bases, and 15 bases separated the two germline ends. Germline V CDR1 and CDR2: SGHDN, FVKESK. The CDR3 contains 17 residues. CDR3 residues: CASSPRILSSTNEKLFF. CDR3 DNA sequence: TGTGCCAGCAGCCCCCGAATTCTGTCCTCAACTAATGAAAAACTGTTTTTT.

The rearrangement joins TRBV2 to TRBJ1-2; TRBD1 matches 7 bases. This CDR3 is 16 amino acids long. V shed 4 bases, J shed 1 base, and the junction held 9 bases outside the gene matches. Germline V CDR1 and CDR2: SNHLY, FYNNEI. The DNA of the CDR3 is TGTGCCAGCAGTGTGGGGACAGATTATCTTAACTATGGCTACACCTTC. Encoded protein: CASSVGTDYLNYGYTF.

The chain employs TRBV6-6 and TRBJ2-1, with D hard to call. CDR3 length: 14 amino acids. Per the germline V gene, CDR1 is MNHNY and CDR2 is SVGAGI (reference sequence). V shed 2 bases and J shed 4 bases, with 9 bases lying between them. The CDR3 DNA is TGTGCCAGCAGTTACCCCGACCGATACAATGAGCAGTTCTTC. Translated, it gives CASSYPDRYNEQFF.

This chain joins TRBV18 and TRBJ1-1; tentatively, D is TRBD1 (5 bases). The V and J ends lost 0 bases and 1 base respectively, with 12 bases between them. This CDR3 spans 16 amino acids. Germline CDR1 KGHSH, CDR2 LQKENI. CDR3 DNA sequence: TGTGCCAGCTCACCACCGGTTGGGGGAACGAACACTGAAGCTTTCTTT. Its translation is CASSPPVGGTNTEAFF.

The rearrangement uses TRBV28 and TRBJ2-1; D tentatively fits TRBD1 or TRBD2 (5 bases each). This CDR3 is built from 14 residues. Germline lookup yields CDR1 MDHEN and CDR2 SYDVKM. V lost 6 bases and J 8 bases, leaving 17 bases between the germline ends. CDR3 in DNA: TGTGCCAGCAGCACTACCGGGACGGCGGATGAGCAGTTCTTC. This codes for CASSTTGTADEQFF.

The V gene is TRBV5-6, the J gene TRBJ2-1; no clear D. Germline V CDR1 and CDR2: SGHDT, YYEEEE. Trimming removed 3 bases from V and 5 bases from J, with 12 bases in between. The CDR3 totals 14 residues. Written as DNA, the CDR3 is TGTGCCAGCAGCTCGGCCACGTCAAACAATGAGCAGTTCTTC. It specifies CASSSATSNNEQFF.

The chain combines TRBV7-2 with TRBJ2-1; D is undetermined. CDR1 is SGHTA and CDR2 is FQGNSA in the germline V gene. The CDR3 sequence is 14 residues long. V was cut by 3 bases and J by 9 bases, with 15 bases left in between. This CDR3 reads CASSFLGLAREQFF. CDR3 nucleotides: TGTGCCAGCAGCTTTCTCGGGCTCGCTCGTGAGCAGTTCTTC. The full variable domain, with the rest looked up from reference TRBV7-2 and TRBJ2-1, is GAGVSQSPSNKVTEKGKDVELRCDPISGHTALYWYRQSLGQGLEFLIYFQGNSAPDKSGLPSDRFSAERTGGSVSTLTIQRTQQEDSAVYLCASSFLGLAREQFFGPGTRLTVL.

V gene TRBV18 combines with J gene TRBJ2-7; 9 positions agree with TRBD2. CDR3 length equals 15 residues. With V trimmed by 0 bases and J by 3 bases, 3 bases remained unmatched. Germline CDR1 and CDR2: KGHSH and LQKENI. CDR3 sequence reads: CASSPPVAGVYEQYF. Here the CDR3 DNA reads TGTGCCAGCTCACCACCGGTAGCGGGGGTCTACGAGCAGTACTTC.